The 24 T cell receptor beta chains below come from one sample, sequenced in a study of human T cells and chemical hapten exposure. Time point meaning: pre-sensitization, week 0. Stated treatment: therapeutic diphenylcyclopropenone sensitization with weekly scalp DPC. Each CDR3 protein is one row after TCRdb ran MiXCR on the RACE reads. The table lists more than 300,000 distinct CDR3 sequences, around 5% of them singletons. The material was whole blood, obtained in connection with sensitization to the hapten diphenylcyclopropenone (DPC). Receptor source: a woman aged 18-29 years with alopecia areata. Some clones in this sample may be carry-over from other donors' samples.

This clonotype was seen a handful of times. The chain links TRBV6-1 to TRBJ2-2, with D possibly being TRBD1 or TRBD2 (5 bases each). CDR1 MNHNS and CDR2 SASEGT come from the germline V gene. V lost 10 bases and J lost 3, with 21 bases in between. The CDR3 consists of 16 residues. This CDR3 reads CATGMGVDWDTGELFF. The CDR3 DNA sequence: TGTGCCACGGGCATGGGGGTCGACTGGGACACCGGGGAGCTGTTTTTT.

This clonotype was counted a few times. The V and J genes are TRBV5-6 and TRBJ2-3, with D unresolved. The germline V gene has CDR1 SGHDT and CDR2 YYEEEE. Trimming removed 4 bases at V and 1 base at J, with 16 bases between. The CDR3 loop spans 16 amino acids. The CDR3 sequence is CASSRMAFGGTDTQYF. The CDR3 DNA sequence: TGTGCCAGCAGCCGCATGGCTTTCGGTGGCACAGATACGCAGTATTTT. Supplemented by reference TRBV5-6 and TRBJ2-3, the full variable domain reads DAGVTQSPTHLIKTRGQQVTLRCSPKSGHDTVSWYQQALGQGPQFIFQYYEEEERQRGNFPDRFSGHQFPNYSSELNVNALLLGDSALYLCASSRMAFGGTDTQYFGPGTRLTVL.

V usage is TRBV20-1 and J usage is TRBJ1-2; D remains ambiguous. The CDR3 sequence is 12 residues long. Germline V gene lookup returns CDR1 DFQATT and CDR2 SNEGSKA (reference sequence). DNA of the CDR3: TGCAGAGCAGGAGGACGGGGATACGGCTACACCTTC. Protein product: CRAGGRGYGYTF.

This clonotype was seen repeatedly, ten times or more. The V and J genes are TRBV6-2 or TRBV6-3 and TRBJ1-1; D perhaps matches TRBD1 (5 bases). Per the germline V gene, CDR1 is MNHEY and CDR2 is SVGEGT. V was clipped by 4 bases and J by 3 bases, with 21 bases between them. CDR3 length: 17 residues. CDR3 amino acids: CASSSVQALGVYTEAFF. CDR3 nucleotides: TGTGCCAGCAGTTCGGTTCAGGCCCTGGGGGTATACACTGAAGCTTTCTTT.

The genes are TRBV3-1 and TRBJ1-1; D is possibly TRBD1 (6 bases). This CDR3 contains 12 residues. Germline CDR1 reads LGHDT; CDR2 reads YNNKEL (reference sequence). V lost 3 bases and J lost 5, with 7 bases in between. CDR3 in DNA: TGTGCCAGCAGCCACGGACAGACTGAAGCTTTCTTT. It specifies CASSHGQTEAFF.

The rearrangement links TRBV9 to TRBJ2-2; D remains unclear. Per the germline V gene, CDR1 is SGDLS and CDR2 is YYNGEE. The CDR3 covers 13 residues. Trimming took 3 bases from V and 3 from J, leaving 6 bases between them. In nucleotides, the CDR3 is TGTGCCAGCAGCGGGGCGTACACCGGGGAGCTGTTTTTT. This codes for CASSGAYTGELFF.

The rearrangement joins TRBV6-1 to TRBJ2-1; TRBD2 matches at 11 bases. Germline V gives CDR1 MNHNS, CDR2 SASEGT. With 2 bases clipped from V and 9 bases from J, the junction kept 6 bases outside the gene matches. The CDR3 runs to 15 residues. The CDR3: CASSESLSGGAEQFF. In DNA, the CDR3 is TGTGCCAGCAGTGAAAGTCTTAGCGGGGGGGCTGAGCAGTTCTTC.

This clonotype was counted at least ten times. The chain couples TRBV6-2 or TRBV6-3 to TRBJ2-6; either TRBD1 or TRBD2 may fit D (5 bases each). Germline CDR1 and CDR2: MNHEY and SVGEGT. The germline V and J ends were trimmed by 7 bases and 0 bases, with 13 bases remaining between them. The CDR3 consists of 16 residues. This CDR3 reads CASTQGDLSGANVLTF. In DNA, the CDR3 is TGTGCCAGCACCCAAGGGGACCTCTCTGGGGCCAACGTCCTGACTTTC.

There are a few counts of this clonotype. This chain links TRBV19 with TRBJ1-5; no clear D. The CDR3 spans 12 residues. V was cut by 0 bases and J by 5 bases, with 2 bases left in between. The V gene's germline CDR1 is LNHDA and CDR2 SQIVND (reference sequence). As DNA, the CDR3 is TGTGCCAGTAGTATAGAGGATCAGCCCCAGCATTTT. Amino acid sequence: CASSIEDQPQHF.

The sample holds a few counts of this clonotype. This chain joins TRBV20-1 and TRBJ1-1, with TRBD1 matching 9 bases. The germline V gene has CDR1 DFQATT and CDR2 SNEGSKA (reference sequence). V was clipped by 6 bases and J by 3 bases; unmatched bases: 8. The length of the CDR3 is 14 residues. The CDR3 loop reads CSAERDRGYTEAFF. DNA for the CDR3: TGCAGTGCGGAACGTGACAGGGGGTACACTGAAGCTTTCTTT.

This clonotype was detected a few times. The chain employs TRBV10-3 and TRBJ2-7, with D possibly matching TRBD1 (5 bases). V was shortened by 3 bases and J by 2 bases, with 11 bases between the two germline ends. CDR1 and CDR2 from the germline V gene are ENHRY and SYGVKD. The CDR3 extends over 14 amino acids. CDR3 nucleotide sequence: TGTGCCATCAGTGACTCCAGGGTACCCTACGAGCAGTACTTC. It specifies CAISDSRVPYEQYF.

This chain links TRBV3-1 with TRBJ2-3; a possible D gene is TRBD1 (6 bases). V lost 0 bases to trimming and J lost 6 bases, with 16 bases between them. From germline, CDR1 is LGHDT and CDR2 YNNKEL (reference sequence). The CDR3 length is 16 residues. The DNA of the CDR3 is TGTGCCAGCAGCCAAGATGGTGGGGGCCTGGAGGATACGCAGTATTTT. Its protein is CASSQDGGGLEDTQYF.

The sample holds many counts of this clonotype. The chain is built from TRBV28 and TRBJ1-6, with D tentatively TRBD1 (5 bases). Germline V lookup: CDR1 MDHEN, CDR2 SYDVKM. V lost 2 bases and J 0 bases, leaving 11 bases between the germline ends. The CDR3 consists of 17 residues. This CDR3 is CASSLAGGSSYNSPLHF. The CDR3 region has the DNA TGTGCCAGCAGTTTAGCTGGGGGGAGCTCCTATAATTCACCCCTCCACTTT.

This clonotype appeared a single time. With a much larger clone just one base away, this may be a read error. The CDR3 bases are TGCAGCGTCCACAAAGAGCAGTTCTTC. Residues: CSVHKEQFF. This chain uses TRBV29-1 with TRBJ2-1; no definite D call. This CDR3 is built from 9 residues. The germline gives CDR1 SQVTM, CDR2 ANQGSEA.

This clonotype has ten or more counts. J is TRBJ2-1 and V is TRBV15; the D gene is possibly TRBD2 (6 bases). Trimming left V 0 bases short and J 6 bases short, with 15 bases between. Germline values: CDR1 LNHNV, CDR2 YYDKDF (reference sequence). The CDR3 contains 16 residues. The CDR3 nucleotides are TGTGCCACCAGCAGAGATCGGGGGAGTATGTCCAATGAGCAGTTCTTC. Translated: CATSRDRGSMSNEQFF.

This clonotype turned up a few times. CDR3 coding DNA: TGCGCCAGCAGCCAAGAGATAGGGGGCAACTATGGCTACACCTTC. Amino acids: CASSQEIGGNYGYTF. The rearrangement links TRBV4-3 to TRBJ1-2, with 7 bases identical to TRBD1. Germline trimming cut 0 bases from V and 2 bases from J; bases unmatched to any gene: 3. The CDR3 runs to 15 residues. Germline V gene lookup returns CDR1 LGHNA and CDR2 YSLEER.

This clonotype showed up just a few times. The chain links TRBV6-5 to TRBJ1-2, with D hard to call. Germline V gives CDR1 MNHEY, CDR2 SVGAGI. This CDR3 is built from 12 residues. V dropped 8 bases and J dropped 8 bases, with 15 bases sitting between them. CDR3 coding DNA: TGTGCCAGCGGGTTTACGTGGCGAGGCTACACCTTC. This gives the protein CASGFTWRGYTF.

The chain uses TRBV3-1 and TRBJ1-6; maybe TRBD1 (5 bases). The CDR3 loop spans 16 amino acids. The V end lost 4 bases, the J end lost 5 bases, and 15 bases lay between the germline ends. The germline gives CDR1 LGHDT, CDR2 YNNKEL (reference sequence). The CDR3 sequence: CASSPNWGTHNSPLHF. The CDR3 DNA is TGTGCCAGCAGCCCCAATTGGGGGACCCATAATTCACCCCTCCACTTT.

This clonotype was counted between two and nine times. This rearrangement joins TRBV9 to TRBJ1-4; 7 bases align to TRBD1. V dropped 3 bases and J dropped 8; count of bases not matched to a gene: 7. The CDR3 sequence is 14 residues long. Germline V gene data show CDR1 as SGDLS and CDR2 as YYNGEE. CDR3 in amino acids: CASSGTGRGEKLFF. CDR3 sequence (DNA): TGTGCCAGCAGCGGGACAGGACGAGGGGAAAAACTGTTTTTT.

This clonotype has only a few counts. The chain has TRBV18 and TRBJ2-3; D is possibly TRBD1 (5 bases). CDR3 length: 16 amino acids. V lost 1 base, J lost 1 base, and 12 bases lay in between. Per the germline V gene, CDR1 is KGHSH and CDR2 is LQKENI. The CDR3 nucleotides read TGTGCCAGCTCACCACGACAACAGGTCGGCACAGATACGCAGTATTTT. Its protein product is CASSPRQQVGTDTQYF. Full variable domain (remainder filled in from reference TRBV18 and TRBJ2-3): NAGVMQNPRHLVRRRGQEARLRCSPMKGHSHVYWYRQLPEEGLKFMVYLQKENIIDESGMPKERFSAEFPKEGPSILRIQQVVRGDSAAYFCASSPRQQVGTDTQYFGPGTRLTVL.

This clonotype has more than one count but fewer than ten. This chain links TRBV2 with TRBJ2-3; 11 bases are a match to TRBD1. The CDR3 is 13 amino acids. The germline CDR1 and CDR2 sequences are SNHLY and FYNNEI. The J segment lost 10 bases and the V segment lost 5 bases, leaving 5 bases of the junction unmatched. The DNA for the CDR3 is TGTGCCAGCAGTCCAGGACAGGGGGCCCCGCAGTATTTT. Its translation: CASSPGQGAPQYF.

This clonotype was counted only a few times. The V gene is TRBV7-2, the J gene TRBJ2-3, with TRBD1 as a possible D gene (5 bases). This CDR3 comprises 14 residues. With 0 bases removed from V and 6 bases from J, the gap between germline ends came to 10 bases. Looked up from germline, CDR1 is SGHTA and CDR2 is FQGNSA. The CDR3 DNA is TGTGCCAGCAGCTTAGCCCAGGGTCGGGATACGCAGTATTTT. Translating gives CASSLAQGRDTQYF.

This clonotype appeared a few times. The chain joins TRBV6-5 to TRBJ1-2; no clear D gene. This CDR3 is 14 amino acids long. Trimming left V 0 bases short and J 4 bases short, with 9 bases between. Germline assignment: CDR1 MNHEY and CDR2 SVGAGI. DNA for the CDR3: TGTGCCAGCAGTTACTCGCTCCAAGGCTATGGCTACACCTTC. Protein product: CASSYSLQGYGYTF.

J is TRBJ2-7 and V is TRBV18, with 11 bases identical to TRBD2. CDR1 KGHSH and CDR2 LQKENI come from the germline V gene. Trimming cost V 5 bases and J 0 bases; bases outside gene matches: 3. The CDR3 extends over 15 amino acids. CDR3 coding DNA: TGTGCCAGCTCATATACTAGCGGGGGCTCCTACGAGCAGTACTTC. Residues: CASSYTSGGSYEQYF.